Shown below are 30 T cell receptor beta chains from a single sample sequenced in a study of blood T cell repertoires in COVID-19. Here immunoSEQ multiplex PCR was the method, and the copy in TCRdb shows in-frame clones only, minus some. The sample carries almost 250,000 clones, 85% recorded once. The sample was PBMCs or T cells enriched from blood (not recorded which). The receptor source for this set is a woman aged 45-59 years with acute COVID-19.

The chain combines TRBV11-2 with TRBJ2-1, with 12 nucleotides matching TRBD1. This CDR3 is built from 16 residues. Germline assignment: CDR1 SGHAT and CDR2 FQNNGV. V lost 3 bases and J lost 8; bases outside the gene matches: 8. The CDR3 protein is CASSFGTGGLTDEQFF. In DNA form, the CDR3 reads TGTGCCAGCAGCTTCGGGACAGGGGGCCTCACGGATGAGCAGTTCTTC. Based on the CDR3 plus reference TRBV11-2 and TRBJ2-1, the full variable domain is EAGVAQSPRYKIIEKRQSVAFWCNPISGHATLYWYQQILGQGPKLLIQFQNNGVVDDSQLPKDRFSAERLKGVDSTLKIQPAKLEDSAVYLCASSFGTGGLTDEQFFGPGTRLTVL.

V and J are TRBV7-2 and TRBJ2-3; a possible D gene is TRBD2 (5 bases). CDR3 length equals 13 residues. V was trimmed by 8 bases and J by 6 bases, leaving 15 bases between them. Per the germline V gene, CDR1 is SGHTA and CDR2 is FQGNSA. CDR3 nucleotides: TGTGCCAGCGACGGCGGCGGGCAGGATACGCAGTATTTT. This translates into CASDGGGQDTQYF. The variable domain in full, completed from reference TRBV7-2 and TRBJ2-3, reads GAGVSQSPSNKVTEKGKDVELRCDPISGHTALYWYRQSLGQGLEFLIYFQGNSAPDKSGLPSDRFSAERTGGSVSTLTIQRTQQEDSAVYLCASDGGGQDTQYFGPGTRLTVL.

V and J are TRBV5-8 and TRBJ1-1; TRBD1 matches 7 bases. V lost 4 bases, J lost 0 bases, and 3 bases stayed unmatched. Germline CDR1 reads SGHTS; CDR2 reads YDEGEE. CDR3 length: 14 amino acids. The chain's CDR3 is CASSTGQLNTEAFF. CDR3 nucleotides: TGTGCCAGCAGCACGGGACAGCTGAACACTGAAGCTTTCTTT.

This clone was seen once. The chain couples TRBV10-1 to TRBJ1-1; D might be TRBD1 (6 bases). CDR1 and CDR2 (germline): WNHNN, SYGVQD (reference sequence). The CDR3 is made up of 15 amino acids. Between the trimmed V and J ends, which lost 4 bases and 5 bases, there was a span of 17 bases. CDR3 sequence reads: CASSARGRWCTEAFF. The CDR3 DNA reads TGCGCCAGCAGTGCCAGGGGAAGGTGGTGTACTGAAGCTTTCTTT.

V and J are TRBV6-2 or TRBV6-3 and TRBJ2-2; D may be TRBD2 (6 bases). CDR3 length: 16 residues. The germline V gene has CDR1 MNHEY and CDR2 SVGEGT. Trimming removed 6 bases at V and 4 bases at J, with 18 bases between. CDR3 nucleotides: TGTGCCAGCAGCCCTGTTGGTGGGGGGTTCACCGGGGAGCTGTTTTTT. Residues: CASSPVGGGFTGELFF.

Regarding this clone: This sample also contains other DNA sequences that code for the same CDR3. The chain is built from TRBV30 and TRBJ2-5; 7 bases align to TRBD1. This CDR3 has 13 amino acids. Trimming at V came to 0 bases and at J to 6 bases, leaving 4 bases not matched to a gene. Germline V lookup: CDR1 GTSNPN, CDR2 SVGIG (reference sequence). The CDR3 loop is CAWSVAGGQTQYF. In DNA, the CDR3 is TGTGCCTGGAGTGTAGCAGGGGGACAGACCCAGTACTTC.

This clone was detected a few times. V is TRBV5-6 and J is TRBJ2-7; D possibly corresponds to TRBD2 (6 bases). CDR3 length: 14 residues. The germline gives CDR1 SGHDT, CDR2 YYEEEE. V lost 0 bases to trimming and J lost 3 bases, with 10 bases between them. The chain's CDR3 is CASSLVRGNYEQYF. The CDR3 nucleotides are TGTGCCAGCAGCTTGGTGCGGGGAAACTACGAGCAGTACTTC.

The chain couples TRBV6-5 to TRBJ1-6; possible D gene TRBD1, 6 bases. V was shortened by 3 bases and J by 7 bases, with 7 bases between the two germline ends. The germline V gene has CDR1 MNHEY and CDR2 SVGAGI. CDR3 size: 13 residues. CDR3 DNA sequence: TGTGCCAGCAGTTATCAGGGGAATTCACCCCTCCACTTT. This encodes CASSYQGNSPLHF.

The chain joins TRBV6-5 to TRBJ2-7, with unresolved D. The germline V gene encodes CDR1 MNHEY and CDR2 SVGAGI. Trimming left V 5 bases short and J 3 bases short, with 5 bases between. The CDR3 runs 11 residues. Here the CDR3 DNA reads TGTGCCAGCAGTAACAACTACGAGCAGTACTTC. It encodes CASSNNYEQYF.

The CDR3 loop reads CASSQEGDRAHSPLHF. The CDR3 coding sequence is TGCGCCAGCAGCCAAGAAGGGGACAGGGCTCATTCACCCCTCCACTTT. The genes are TRBV4-3 and TRBJ1-6, with TRBD1 identical over 9 bases. The CDR3 spans 16 residues. The ends lost 0 bases at V and 8 bases at J; junction bases unmatched: 5. Germline lookup yields CDR1 LGHNA and CDR2 YSLEER.

The chain couples TRBV10-2 to TRBJ1-1, with TRBD1 matching 7 bases. The germline CDR1 and CDR2 sequences are WSHSY and SAAADI. CDR3 length: 13 residues. After removal of 2 bases from V and 6 bases from J, the junction contained 3 bases not matched to a gene. The CDR3 DNA reads as TGCGCCAGCAGTGAGGCGACAGGGTCTGAAGCTTTCTTT. Translating gives CASSEATGSEAFF.

This rearrangement joins TRBV7-2 to TRBJ2-2; TRBD1 matches at 7 bases. Germline trimming cut 3 bases from V and 6 bases from J; bases unmatched to any gene: 10. The CDR3 is 16 amino acids. Germline assignment: CDR1 SGHTA and CDR2 FQGNSA. DNA for the CDR3: TGTGCCAGCAGCTTCCGGGACAGTTTCTACCCCGGGGAGCTGTTTTTT. This translates into CASSFRDSFYPGELFF.

The rearrangement uses TRBV12-5 and TRBJ2-1, with 7 bases lining up with TRBD2. Trimming at V came to 4 bases and at J to 0 bases, leaving 6 bases not matched to a gene. From germline, CDR1 is LGHNT and CDR2 FRNRAP. CDR3 length: 16 residues. As DNA, the CDR3 is TGTGCTAGTGGTTCCCGCCTAGCGGACTCCTACAATGAGCAGTTCTTC. This gives the protein CASGSRLADSYNEQFF.

This rearrangement joins TRBV19 to TRBJ2-3; a weak D match, TRBD2 (6 bases). CDR3 length: 14 residues. Trimming stripped 9 bases from V and 1 base from J, with 14 bases between. CDR1 LNHDA and CDR2 SQIVND come from the germline V gene (reference sequence). As DNA, the CDR3 is TGTGCCAGCACACCTTTAGCGGGCACAGATACGCAGTATTTT. Protein: CASTPLAGTDTQYF.

A few counts support this clone. The V gene is TRBV6-5, the J gene TRBJ2-7; 7 bases map to TRBD2. J gave up 2 bases and V 6 bases, and 4 bases lay outside the gene matches. Germline-derived CDR1 and CDR2 are MNHEY and SVGAGI. The CDR3 is 13 amino acids. The CDR3 sequence is CASRTGGTYEQYF. The CDR3 DNA reads TGTGCCAGCAGGACGGGGGGAACCTACGAGCAGTACTTC.

The chain carries TRBV7-2 and TRBJ2-1; D perhaps matches TRBD2 (6 bases). The CDR3 contains 16 residues. Trimming took off 1 base at V and 0 bases at J, with 10 bases between the two ends. Germline assignment: CDR1 SGHTA and CDR2 FQGNSA. This CDR3 is CASSLEGRGSYNEQFF. The CDR3 coding sequence is TGTGCCAGCAGCTTAGAGGGGCGGGGCTCCTACAATGAGCAGTTCTTC.

The V and J genes are TRBV6-6 and TRBJ1-6, with 7 bases aligning to TRBD1. The CDR3 is 16 amino acids. Germline loops: CDR1 MNHNY, CDR2 SVGAGI (reference sequence). V lost 6 bases to trimming and J lost 0 bases; unmatched junction nucleotides: 5. The CDR3 DNA reads as TGTGCCAGCAGGGGTCAGGGGGTCTCCTATAATTCACCCCTCCACTTT. Protein product: CASRGQGVSYNSPLHF.

This rearrangement joins TRBV6-2 or TRBV6-3 to TRBJ2-6; the match to TRBD1 covers 7 bases. Losses at the gene ends were 0 bases for V and 0 bases for J; bases not matched to a gene: 5. CDR1 and CDR2 (germline): MNHEY, SVGEGT. This CDR3 has 18 residues. The CDR3 nucleotides read TGTGCCAGCAGTTACTCTGGGACAGTTAACTCTGGGGCCAACGTCCTGACTTTC. Amino acid sequence: CASSYSGTVNSGANVLTF.

V usage is TRBV3-1 (or the pseudogene TRBV3-2) and J usage is TRBJ1-1; 8 positions match TRBD1. The V and J ends lost 4 bases and 6 bases, in that order; junction bases with no gene match: 10. CDR1 and CDR2 from the germline V gene are LGHDT and YNNKEL (reference sequence). This CDR3 comprises 15 residues. CDR3 sequence (DNA): TGTGCCAGCAGCCCCCAGGGGGCGGGGATGGCTGAAGCTTTCTTT. Protein product: CASSPQGAGMAEAFF.

The CDR3 DNA reads as TGTGCCAGCAGTCCGCCCGGCATGGACACCGGGGGCTACACCTTC. Amino acids: CASSPPGMDTGGYTF. The chain employs TRBV28 and TRBJ1-2, with D maybe TRBD1 (5 bases). This CDR3 region has 15 residues. CDR1 MDHEN and CDR2 SYDVKM come from the germline V gene. Between the trimmed V and J ends, which lost 5 bases and 8 bases, there was a span of 21 bases.

The chain combines TRBV4-2 with TRBJ2-3, with 10 nucleotides matching TRBD2. The germline V gene encodes CDR1 LGHNA and CDR2 YNFKEQ. The CDR3 loop spans 16 amino acids. The J segment lost 6 bases and the V segment lost 1 base, leaving 7 bases of the junction unmatched. The CDR3 spells CASSQASGLAQDTQYF. The CDR3 DNA follows: TGTGCCAGCAGCCAAGCCTCGGGACTAGCGCAGGATACGCAGTATTTT.

The V and J genes are TRBV19 and TRBJ1-2; the D gene is possibly TRBD1 (6 bases). The CDR3 totals 15 residues. Trimming took off 8 bases at V and 1 base at J, with 17 bases between the two ends. The germline CDR1 and CDR2 sequences are LNHDA and SQIVND (reference sequence). The CDR3 DNA sequence: TGTGCCAGTTCACTCGGACAGAGTCTTAACTATGGCTACACCTTC. It specifies CASSLGQSLNYGYTF.

The V gene is TRBV4-3, the J gene TRBJ1-3, with TRBD1 matching over 7 bases. The trim removed 1 base at V and 3 bases at J, leaving 0 bases unmatched. Germline V gene sequence: CDR1 LGHNA, CDR2 YSLEER. This CDR3 comprises 14 residues. CDR3 sequence (DNA): TGCGCCAGCAGCCAAGCAGGGGGTGGAAACACCATATATTTT. Protein: CASSQAGGGNTIYF.

V is TRBV7-9 and J is TRBJ1-2; 7 bases align to TRBD1. The CDR3 has 14 residues. J was trimmed by 6 bases and V by 4 bases; bases with no gene match: 8. Looked up from germline, CDR1 is SEHNR and CDR2 is FQNEAQ (reference sequence). The chain's CDR3 is CASSSLRDSNGYTF. The CDR3 nucleotides are TGTGCCAGCAGCTCCTTACGGGACAGCAATGGCTACACCTTC.

The chain uses TRBV4-3 and TRBJ2-1; 7 bases line up with TRBD2. Per germline, CDR1 LGHNA and CDR2 YSLEER. Unmatched junction bases numbered 6, after V lost 3 bases and J lost 4 bases. The CDR3 contains 15 residues. CDR3 DNA sequence: TGCGCCAGCAGCCAGGCGGGACTACCGTACAATGAGCAGTTCTTC. It specifies CASSQAGLPYNEQFF.

The chain recombines TRBV14 with TRBJ2-1, with 8 bases lining up with TRBD1. The length of the CDR3 is 14 residues. Germline CDR1 reads SGHDN; CDR2 reads FVKESK. The V segment lost 5 bases and the J segment 8 bases; nucleotides outside the gene matches: 8. The CDR3 spells CASSARQGLYEQFF. The DNA for the CDR3 is TGTGCCAGCAGCGCCAGACAGGGGTTGTATGAGCAGTTCTTC.

The genes are TRBV5-4 and TRBJ2-5, with D perhaps matching TRBD2 (5 bases). Germline CDR1 SGHNT, CDR2 YYREEE (reference sequence). Trimming cost V 6 bases and J 4 bases, with 16 bases left between them. The CDR3 spans 14 residues. CDR3 region: CASTPGGSVETQYF. The CDR3 DNA sequence: TGTGCCAGCACCCCAGGAGGTAGCGTAGAGACCCAGTACTTC.

This chain joins TRBV15 and TRBJ1-1; no clear D. The CDR3 consists of 12 residues. The V gene's germline CDR1 is LNHNV and CDR2 YYDKDF (reference sequence). The V end lost 1 base, the J end lost 7 bases, and 7 bases lay between the germline ends. The chain's CDR3 is CATSRAPGEAFF. CDR3 DNA sequence: TGTGCCACCAGCAGAGCCCCAGGTGAAGCTTTCTTT.

This clone came up once. The rearrangement links TRBV11-2 to TRBJ1-1; 8 bases map to TRBD1. The CDR3 runs 13 residues. Germline trimming cut 6 bases from V and 4 bases from J; bases unmatched to any gene: 4. From germline, CDR1 is SGHAT and CDR2 FQNNGV. Written as DNA, the CDR3 is TGTGCCAGCAGATTTACAGGGGGCACTGAAGCTTTCTTT. Its protein is CASRFTGGTEAFF.

The V gene is TRBV7-8, the J gene TRBJ1-6, with D uncertain. CDR1 is SGHVS, CDR2 FQNEAQ, per germline. Trimming took 4 bases from V and 7 from J, leaving 11 bases between them. The CDR3 is 14 amino acids. CDR3 nucleotides: TGTGCCAGCAGCTCCCCGGGTCTAAATTCACCCCTCCACTTT. Its translation is CASSSPGLNSPLHF.